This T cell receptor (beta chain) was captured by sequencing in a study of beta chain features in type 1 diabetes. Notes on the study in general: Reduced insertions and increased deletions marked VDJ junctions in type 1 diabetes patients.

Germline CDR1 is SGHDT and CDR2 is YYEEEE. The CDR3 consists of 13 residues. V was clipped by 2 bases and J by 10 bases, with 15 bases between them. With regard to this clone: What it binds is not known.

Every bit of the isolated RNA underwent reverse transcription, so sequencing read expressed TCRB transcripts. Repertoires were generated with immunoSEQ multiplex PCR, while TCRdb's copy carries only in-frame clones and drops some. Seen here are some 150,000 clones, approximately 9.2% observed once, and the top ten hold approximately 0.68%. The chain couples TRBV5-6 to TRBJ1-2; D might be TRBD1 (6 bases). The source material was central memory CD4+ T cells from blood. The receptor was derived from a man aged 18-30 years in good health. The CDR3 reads CASSFSGTQLYTF. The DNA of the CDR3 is TGTGCCAGCAGCTTCTCCGGGACACAACTCTACACCTTC.